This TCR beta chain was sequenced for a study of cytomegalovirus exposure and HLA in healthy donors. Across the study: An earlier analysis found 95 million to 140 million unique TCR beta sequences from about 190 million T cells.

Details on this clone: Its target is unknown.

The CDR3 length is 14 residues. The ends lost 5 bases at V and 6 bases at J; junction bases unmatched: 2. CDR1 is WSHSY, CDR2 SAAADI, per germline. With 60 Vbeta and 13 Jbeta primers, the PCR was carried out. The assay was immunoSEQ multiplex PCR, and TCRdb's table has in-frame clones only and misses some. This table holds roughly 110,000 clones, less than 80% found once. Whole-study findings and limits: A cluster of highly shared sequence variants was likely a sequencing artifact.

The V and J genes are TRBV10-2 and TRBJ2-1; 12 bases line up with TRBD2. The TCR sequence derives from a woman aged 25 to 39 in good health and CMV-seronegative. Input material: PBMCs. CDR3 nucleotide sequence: TGCGCCAGCAGTAGGACTAGCGGGGCCAATGAGCAGTTCTTC. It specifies CASSRTSGANEQFF.